This passage covers 26 T cell receptor beta chains from one sample sequenced in a study of sequential checkpoint blockade in melanoma. Stated treatment: randomized to nivolumab then ipilimumab (arm A) or the reverse (arm B). The table came from immunoSEQ multiplex PCR; TCRdb's copy has only in-frame clones and leaves some out. Found here are tens of thousands of clones, around 80% of them singletons; the top ten hold 10%. Sequencing was performed on CD8+ T cells sorted from blood (inferred from file names), taken from a patient given nivolumab and ipilimumab in sequence. These receptors all stem from a human donor with melanoma.

On this clone: Different DNA sequences within this sample yield the same CDR3. V is TRBV5-1 and J is TRBJ2-1; 10 bases are a match to TRBD2. There are 15 residues in the CDR3. Germline V gene data show CDR1 as SGHRS and CDR2 as YFSETQ. The V gene end was trimmed by 7 bases and the J gene end by 4 bases; junction bases not matched to a gene: 8. CDR3 sequence: CASAGGLAPYNEQFF. The CDR3 DNA follows: TGCGCCAGCGCCGGGGGACTAGCGCCTTACAATGAGCAGTTCTTC.

The gene calls are TRBV5-1 and TRBJ2-1, with D unclear. The V end was cut by 0 bases, the J end by 8 bases, with 3 bases between. The germline CDR1 and CDR2 sequences are SGHRS and YFSETQ. CDR3 length: 11 residues. CDR3 sequence reads: CASSLGHEQFF. In DNA form, the CDR3 reads TGCGCCAGCAGCTTGGGGCATGAGCAGTTCTTC.

The chain joins TRBV10-1 to TRBJ1-1; 9 nucleotides line up with TRBD1. CDR1 is WNHNN and CDR2 is SYGVQD in the germline V gene (reference sequence). After removal of 3 bases from V and 2 bases from J, the junction contained 1 base not matched to a gene. The length of the CDR3 is 14 residues. CDR3 sequence: CASSETGGNTEAFF. In DNA form, the CDR3 reads TGCGCCAGCAGTGAAACAGGGGGCAACACTGAAGCTTTCTTT.

This clone came up a few times. V and J are TRBV7-8 and TRBJ2-7, with D maybe TRBD1 (5 bases). Between the trimmed V and J ends, which lost 6 bases and 3 bases, there was a span of 12 bases. Germline values: CDR1 SGHVS, CDR2 FQNEAQ. CDR3 length equals 13 residues. The CDR3 DNA sequence: TGTGCCAGCAGTCCTCAGGGCATCTACGAGCAGTACTTC. Protein sequence: CASSPQGIYEQYF.

The rearrangement links TRBV6-5 to TRBJ2-3, with TRBD1 as a possible D gene (6 bases). CDR3 length equals 14 residues. V lost 2 bases and J 1 base, leaving 7 bases between the germline ends. Germline assignment: CDR1 MNHEY and CDR2 SVGAGI. The CDR3 protein is CASSYEGGTDTQYF. The CDR3 coding sequence is TGTGCCAGCAGTTACGAGGGGGGCACAGATACGCAGTATTTT.

This chain uses TRBV5-1 with TRBJ1-4, with 9 nucleotides matching TRBD1. Germline CDR1 is SGHRS and CDR2 is YFSETQ. The CDR3 covers 15 residues. J gave up 6 bases and V 3 bases, and 6 bases lay outside the gene matches. The chain's CDR3 is CASSWMGTGHEKLFF. The CDR3 coding sequence is TGCGCCAGCAGCTGGATGGGGACAGGGCATGAAAAACTGTTTTTT.

The chain couples TRBV7-9 to TRBJ2-1, with TRBD2 identical over 7 bases. Germline trimming cut 7 bases from V and 2 bases from J; bases unmatched to any gene: 5. Germline loops: CDR1 SEHNR, CDR2 FQNEAQ (reference sequence). This CDR3 is 14 amino acids long. The CDR3 coding sequence is TGTGCCAGCATTTTCGGGGGGACCTACAATGAGCAGTTCTTC. It specifies CASIFGGTYNEQFF.

This sequence joins TRBV28 and TRBJ2-7; D may be TRBD2 (6 bases). This CDR3 comprises 13 residues. Germline values: CDR1 MDHEN, CDR2 SYDVKM. V was trimmed by 6 bases and J by 9 bases, leaving 18 bases between them. CDR3 bases: TGTGCCAGCAGGCTAATCGCCGGGAGAATGCAGTACTTC. Translating it yields CASRLIAGRMQYF.

This clone has only one observation. The chain recombines TRBV7-9 with TRBJ2-2; 10 bases agree with TRBD2. V lost 7 bases and J lost 7; bases outside the gene matches: 9. The CDR3 contains 15 residues. The germline V gene has CDR1 SEHNR and CDR2 FQNEAQ (reference sequence). The CDR3 reads CASNPAGGPGGELFF. In DNA, the CDR3 is TGTGCCAGCAACCCAGCGGGAGGGCCCGGCGGGGAGCTGTTTTTT. Filled out from reference TRBV7-9 and TRBJ2-2, the complete variable domain reads DTGVSQNPRHKITKRGQNVTFRCDPISEHNRLYWYRQTLGQGPEFLTYFQNEAQLEKSRLLSDRFSAERPKGSFSTLEIQRTEQGDSAMYLCASNPAGGPGGELFFGEGSRLTVL.

V and J are TRBV27 and TRBJ1-2; no definite D call. Germline V gene lookup returns CDR1 MNHEY and CDR2 SMNVEV (reference sequence). There are 13 residues in the CDR3. Trimming took 4 bases from V and 7 from J, leaving 13 bases between them. CDR3 sequence (DNA): TGTGCCAGCAGTTACAGACGGAAAACTGGCTACACCTTC. This gives the protein CASSYRRKTGYTF.

The gene calls are TRBV7-6 and TRBJ1-5; D not resolved. This CDR3 is built from 13 residues. Trimming left V 0 bases short and J 6 bases short, with 6 bases between. Per germline, CDR1 SGHVS and CDR2 FNYEAQ. This CDR3 reads CASSLALFQPQHF. The CDR3 DNA reads TGTGCCAGCAGCTTAGCTCTTTTTCAGCCCCAGCATTTT.

V usage is TRBV2 and J usage is TRBJ1-5, with 11 bases aligning to TRBD1. Unmatched junction bases numbered 11, after V lost 6 bases and J lost 1 base. The germline V gene has CDR1 SNHLY and CDR2 FYNNEI. The CDR3 runs to 18 residues. CDR3 bases: TGTGCCAGCAGAGCCGGGACAGGGGGGTTCATAAGCAATCAGCCCCAGCATTTT. This translates into CASRAGTGGFISNQPQHF.

The chain links TRBV28 to TRBJ1-3; perhaps TRBD1 as D (5 bases). Germline assignment: CDR1 MDHEN and CDR2 SYDVKM. V lost 4 bases and J lost 4, with 8 bases in between. This CDR3 has 13 residues. The CDR3 loop reads CASSYHRGNTIYF. Written as DNA, the CDR3 is TGTGCCAGCAGTTACCACAGGGGAAACACCATATATTTT. Complete variable domain (other parts from reference TRBV28 and TRBJ1-3): DVKVTQSSRYLVKRTGEKVFLECVQDMDHENMFWYRQDPGLGLRLIYFSYDVKMKEKGDIPEGYSVSREKKERFSLILESASTNQTSMYLCASSYHRGNTIYFGEGSWLTVV.

The rearrangement uses TRBV2 and TRBJ1-6; D uncertain. Germline CDR1 is SNHLY and CDR2 is FYNNEI. The V end was cut by 6 bases, the J end by 9 bases, with 12 bases between. This CDR3 has 13 residues. The CDR3 bases are TGTGCCAGCAGGGTGGGTAGCAGTTCACCCCTCCACTTT. Protein sequence: CASRVGSSSPLHF.

V is TRBV7-9 and J is TRBJ1-3; possibly TRBD1 for D (6 bases). Looked up from germline, CDR1 is SEHNR and CDR2 is FQNEAQ (reference sequence). The CDR3 is 15 amino acids. Trimming took 6 bases from V and 4 from J, leaving 16 bases between them. The CDR3 nucleotides are TGTGCCAGCAGGGAGAGGACAGCCCCAGGAAACACCATATATTTT. Translating it yields CASRERTAPGNTIYF.

The rearrangement uses TRBV11-3 and TRBJ2-2; the match to TRBD2 covers 10 bases. Germline loops: CDR1 SGHNT, CDR2 YENEEA. This CDR3 comprises 19 residues. V shed 0 bases, J shed 4 bases, and the junction held 11 bases outside the gene matches. The CDR3 reads CASSLDITASGSVTGELFF. For the CDR3, the DNA is TGTGCCAGCAGCTTAGATATTACGGCTAGCGGGAGTGTCACCGGGGAGCTGTTTTTT.

This rearrangement joins TRBV19 to TRBJ1-1; unclear D gene. V shed 7 bases and J shed 1 base, with 13 bases lying between them. The CDR3 has 14 residues. Per the germline V gene, CDR1 is LNHDA and CDR2 is SQIVND (reference sequence). CDR3 sequence: CASTPIGWNTEAFF. CDR3 coding DNA: TGTGCCAGTACCCCTATTGGTTGGAACACTGAAGCTTTCTTT.

The chain has TRBV7-9 and TRBJ2-7; 8 positions agree with TRBD1. This CDR3 comprises 14 residues. Germline values: CDR1 SEHNR, CDR2 FQNEAQ (reference sequence). The J segment lost 5 bases and the V segment lost 1 base, leaving 4 bases of the junction unmatched. CDR3 nucleotides: TGTGCCAGCAGCTTAGGGCAGGGGGCTGACGAGCAGTACTTC. It translates to CASSLGQGADEQYF.

The chain uses TRBV10-1 and TRBJ2-1, with 8 bases aligning to TRBD1. The length of the CDR3 is 17 residues. The germline CDR1 and CDR2 sequences are WNHNN and SYGVQD (reference sequence). V was clipped by 1 base and J by 0 bases; unmatched bases: 5. CDR3 sequence: CASSELQGESSYNEQFF. In DNA form, the CDR3 reads TGCGCCAGCAGTGAGTTACAGGGGGAAAGCTCCTACAATGAGCAGTTCTTC.

The CDR3 region has the DNA TGTGCCAGCAGCTTTACAGGGGGCCAATATGGCTACACCTTC. As protein: CASSFTGGQYGYTF. The rearrangement links TRBV27 to TRBJ1-2, with TRBD1 identical over 9 bases. There are 14 residues in the CDR3. With V trimmed by 6 bases and J by 5 bases, 7 bases remained unmatched. Germline assignment: CDR1 MNHEY and CDR2 SMNVEV (reference sequence).

The V call is TRBV28, the J call TRBJ2-2; 9 bases map to TRBD2. This CDR3 region has 17 residues. The germline CDR1 and CDR2 sequences are MDHEN and SYDVKM. V gave up 6 bases and J gave up 4 bases; unmatched junction bases: 12. The CDR3 spells CASSPAGGGQVTGELFF. The CDR3 bases are TGTGCCAGCAGCCCGGCGGGAGGGGGCCAGGTCACCGGGGAGCTGTTTTTT.

This chain joins TRBV7-6 and TRBJ2-7; 8 nucleotides align to TRBD2. This CDR3 comprises 14 residues. Germline assignment: CDR1 SGHVS and CDR2 FNYEAQ. V lost 4 bases to trimming and J lost 0 bases; unmatched junction nucleotides: 2. For the CDR3, the DNA is TGTGCCAGCAGCTCGACTAGCGACTCCTACGAGCAGTACTTC. Translated, it gives CASSSTSDSYEQYF.

This chain joins TRBV9 and TRBJ2-1; 8 bases fit TRBD2. The CDR3 spans 15 residues. V lost 4 bases and J lost 2; bases outside the gene matches: 5. Germline V gene data show CDR1 as SGDLS and CDR2 as YYNGEE. CDR3 loop: CASSPRGGTYNEQFF. The CDR3 DNA reads as TGTGCCAGCAGCCCCCGCGGGGGGACCTACAATGAGCAGTTCTTC.

V is TRBV27 and J is TRBJ1-2, with D maybe TRBD1 (6 bases). In germline, CDR1 is MNHEY, CDR2 SMNVEV (reference sequence). The CDR3 consists of 13 residues. Between the trimmed V and J ends, which lost 8 bases and 4 bases, there was a span of 14 bases. This CDR3 is CASGRDTLYGYTF. CDR3 DNA: TGTGCCAGCGGGAGGGACACCCTCTATGGCTACACCTTC.

This clone was counted a single time. This chain links TRBV6-5 with TRBJ2-7; D is undetermined. The CDR3 runs to 15 residues. Germline V CDR1 and CDR2: MNHEY, SVGAGI. With 0 bases removed from V and 3 bases from J, the gap between germline ends came to 12 bases. The CDR3 here is CASSYSIQVVYEQYF. The CDR3 DNA reads TGTGCCAGCAGTTACTCGATACAAGTTGTCTACGAGCAGTACTTC.

V and J are TRBV5-1 and TRBJ2-1; 10 bases agree with TRBD2. The germline CDR1 and CDR2 sequences are SGHRS and YFSETQ. V lost 4 bases and J lost 0; bases outside the gene matches: 7. CDR3 length equals 17 residues. Written as DNA, the CDR3 is TGCGCCAGCAGCGCCCCTAGCGGGGGAAGCTCCTACAATGAGCAGTTCTTC. Its translation is CASSAPSGGSSYNEQFF.